What follows are 28 T cell receptor beta chains derived from one specimen sequenced in a study of blood T cell repertoires in COVID-19. Sequenced by immunoSEQ multiplex PCR; TCRdb stores in-frame clones only, minus some. Among a few hundred thousand clones listed, about 87% were seen once. What was sequenced was PBMCs or T cells enriched from blood (not recorded which). The receptor set was obtained from a woman under 30 who had recovered from COVID-19.

V usage is TRBV3-1 (or the pseudogene TRBV3-2) and J usage is TRBJ2-3, with D perhaps matching TRBD2 (6 bases). CDR1 is LGHDT, CDR2 YNNKEL, per germline (reference sequence). The length of the CDR3 is 14 residues. V shed 0 bases and J shed 5 bases, with 9 bases lying between them. In nucleotides, the CDR3 is TGTGCCAGCAGCCAAGATCGGGGGTTAGATACGCAGTATTTT. It is translated as CASSQDRGLDTQYF.

In its sample, this clone was seen a few times. V gene TRBV7-9 combines with J gene TRBJ2-7, with D hard to call. CDR1 is SEHNR and CDR2 is FQNEAQ in the germline V gene (reference sequence). The length of the CDR3 is 13 residues. With 5 bases removed from V and 0 bases from J, the gap between germline ends came to 8 bases. As DNA, the CDR3 is TGTGCCAGCAGCCCTGTCAGCTCCTACGAGCAGTACTTC. Protein sequence: CASSPVSSYEQYF.

The chain uses TRBV3-1 (or the pseudogene TRBV3-2) and TRBJ2-1, with a tentative D call TRBD2 (7 bases). The CDR3 covers 14 residues. Germline V gene sequence: CDR1 LGHDT, CDR2 YNNKEL (reference sequence). Trimming took 6 bases from V and 5 from J, leaving 14 bases between them. CDR3: CASSAEGGHNEQFF. CDR3 DNA sequence: TGTGCCAGCAGTGCCGAGGGGGGGCACAATGAGCAGTTCTTC.

The gene calls are TRBV19 and TRBJ1-4; weak D call: TRBD1 (5 bases). Germline V lookup: CDR1 LNHDA, CDR2 SQIVND (reference sequence). The length of the CDR3 is 14 residues. Trimming shortened V by 4 bases and J by 4 bases, and 10 bases separated the two germline ends. DNA for the CDR3: TGTGCCAGTAGTAGTAAGGGACTTAATGAAAAACTGTTTTTT. Amino acids: CASSSKGLNEKLFF.

The chain has TRBV9 and TRBJ2-2, with D perhaps TRBD2 (6 bases). V gave up 3 bases and J gave up 4 bases, with 10 bases separating them. The CDR3 length is 14 residues. Looked up from germline, CDR1 is SGDLS and CDR2 is YYNGEE. CDR3 in amino acids: CASSGGTFTGELFF. The CDR3 DNA sequence: TGTGCCAGCAGCGGCGGGACTTTCACCGGGGAGCTGTTTTTT. Using reference TRBV9 and TRBJ2-2 for the parts outside the CDR3, the full variable domain is DSGVTQTPKHLITATGQRVTLRCSPRSGDLSVYWYQQSLDQGLQFLIQYYNGEERAKGNILERFSAQQFPDLHSELNLSSLELGDSALYFCASSGGTFTGELFFGEGSRLTVL.

CDR3 nucleotides: TGTGCCAGCAGTCAACTAGGACAGGCCCAGCCCCAGCATTTT. Amino acids: CASSQLGQAQPQHF. This sequence joins TRBV6-2 or TRBV6-3 and TRBJ1-5, with TRBD1 identical over 7 bases. Looked up from germline, CDR1 is MNHEY and CDR2 is SVGEGT. The CDR3 is made up of 14 amino acids. V trimming: 5 bases; J trimming: 7 bases; junction bases outside the gene matches: 8.

This clone showed up just a few times. CDR3 region: CASSRTGGPPYGYTF. As DNA, the CDR3 is TGTGCCAGCAGTAGAACAGGGGGCCCTCCGTATGGCTACACCTTC. V gene TRBV6-5 combines with J gene TRBJ1-2, with 9 bases fitting TRBD1. CDR1 and CDR2 (germline): MNHEY, SVGAGI. V lost 5 bases and J lost 5; bases outside the gene matches: 9. The CDR3 is 15 amino acids.

The chain couples TRBV13 to TRBJ1-5; D is perhaps TRBD1 (5 bases). The CDR3 spans 14 residues. V was shortened by 0 bases and J by 14 bases, with 17 bases between the two germline ends. Germline V gene data show CDR1 as PRHDT and CDR2 as FYEKMQ (reference sequence). CDR3 amino acids: CASSLGPTGRLEHF. In DNA form, the CDR3 reads TGTGCCAGCAGCTTAGGCCCCACAGGCCGCCTCGAGCATTTT.

The table lists this clone with a few counts. The chain employs TRBV7-2 and TRBJ2-7; TRBD1 matches 9 bases. Germline V gene lookup returns CDR1 SGHTA and CDR2 FQGNSA. This CDR3 has 14 amino acids. V was pared by 5 bases and J by 2 bases, with 4 bases of the junction left unmatched. The CDR3 sequence: CASSIRQGAYEQYF. CDR3 coding DNA: TGTGCCAGCAGCATACGACAGGGGGCCTACGAGCAGTACTTC.

The V and J genes are TRBV5-5 and TRBJ2-7; 8 bases fit TRBD1. V lost 4 bases, J lost 3 bases, and 6 bases stayed unmatched. The germline CDR1 and CDR2 sequences are SGHKS and YYEKEE (reference sequence). The CDR3 has 14 amino acids. CDR3 protein: CASSLMTGVYEQYF. DNA of the CDR3: TGTGCCAGCAGCCTGATGACAGGGGTCTACGAGCAGTACTTC.

The chain is built from TRBV27 and TRBJ1-2, with D tentatively TRBD1 (5 bases). Trimming removed 3 bases at V and 3 bases at J, with 8 bases between. The CDR3 has 13 residues. Germline V gene lookup returns CDR1 MNHEY and CDR2 SMNVEV (reference sequence). In DNA, the CDR3 is TGTGCCAGCAGTTTTGCGGGGCACTATGGCTACACCTTC. It codes for CASSFAGHYGYTF.

This chain joins TRBV5-4 and TRBJ2-3, with D perhaps matching TRBD2 (5 bases). Germline values: CDR1 SGHNT, CDR2 YYREEE (reference sequence). V was shortened by 2 bases and J by 3 bases, with 13 bases between the two germline ends. The CDR3 is 15 amino acids. The CDR3 region is CASSFFGGRTDTQYF. DNA of the CDR3: TGTGCCAGCAGCTTCTTTGGCGGGCGGACAGATACGCAGTATTTT.

The chain links TRBV18 to TRBJ2-7, with TRBD2 identical over 10 bases. The V segment lost 3 bases and the J segment 5 bases; nucleotides outside the gene matches: 1. Germline CDR1 KGHSH, CDR2 LQKENI. CDR3 length: 13 amino acids. CDR3 bases: TGTGCCAGCTCACCTGGGACTAGCGACGAGCAGTACTTC. It specifies CASSPGTSDEQYF.

J is TRBJ1-5 and V is TRBV9; D call uncertain. The CDR3 consists of 14 residues. The V end was cut by 1 base, the J end by 0 bases, with 5 bases between. Germline values: CDR1 SGDLS, CDR2 YYNGEE. The CDR3 sequence: CASSVRDSNQPQHF. CDR3 DNA sequence: TGTGCCAGCAGCGTACGGGATAGCAATCAGCCCCAGCATTTT.

J is TRBJ2-1 and V is TRBV6-5; 10 nucleotides align to TRBD1. The V and J ends lost 6 bases and 7 bases, in that order; junction bases with no gene match: 6. In germline, CDR1 is MNHEY, CDR2 SVGAGI. The CDR3 has 14 amino acids. DNA of the CDR3: TGTGCCAGCAGCGGGACAGGGGCTTGGAATGAGCAGTTCTTC. Translated, it gives CASSGTGAWNEQFF.

The V call is TRBV29-1, the J call TRBJ2-7; D is possibly TRBD1 (5 bases). The germline V and J ends were trimmed by 2 bases and 0 bases, with 8 bases remaining between them. The CDR3 length is 13 residues. Germline-derived CDR1 and CDR2 are SQVTM and ANQGSEA. CDR3 in amino acids: CSVEPDNSYEQYF. The CDR3 nucleotides are TGCAGCGTTGAACCGGACAACTCCTACGAGCAGTACTTC.

V usage is TRBV4-3 and J usage is TRBJ1-5; D call uncertain. Trimming stripped 0 bases from V and 5 bases from J, with 11 bases between. There are 15 residues in the CDR3. The germline CDR1 and CDR2 sequences are LGHNA and YSLEER. The CDR3 nucleotides read TGCGCCAGCAGCCAAGATTGGGCCCAATATCAGCCCCAGCATTTT. Translated, it gives CASSQDWAQYQPQHF.

This rearrangement joins TRBV3-1 (or the pseudogene TRBV3-2) to TRBJ1-4; weak D call: TRBD1 (5 bases). V dropped 1 base and J dropped 5 bases, with 11 bases sitting between them. This CDR3 contains 15 residues. Germline V gene sequence: CDR1 LGHDT, CDR2 YNNKEL (reference sequence). The CDR3 sequence: CASSQGLKGNEKLFF. The CDR3 DNA reads TGTGCCAGCAGCCAAGGATTAAAGGGGAATGAAAAACTGTTTTTT.

The chain joins TRBV12-3 or TRBV12-4 to TRBJ2-7, with 9 bases matching TRBD1. The V and J ends lost 6 bases and 6 bases, in that order; junction bases with no gene match: 6. The CDR3 has 13 residues. CDR3 amino acids: CASRRTGEVEQYF. CDR3 nucleotide sequence: TGTGCCAGCAGGCGGACAGGGGAGGTCGAGCAGTACTTC.

The rearrangement uses TRBV19 and TRBJ1-2; D call uncertain. The CDR3 covers 12 residues. Trimming took 6 bases from V and 1 from J, leaving 6 bases between them. The germline V gene has CDR1 LNHDA and CDR2 SQIVND (reference sequence). The CDR3 region has the DNA TGTGCCAGTAGGGTCAGTAACTATGGCTACACCTTC. It translates to CASRVSNYGYTF.

V gene TRBV5-1 combines with J gene TRBJ2-2, with D unclear. Per the germline V gene, CDR1 is SGHRS and CDR2 is YFSETQ. The V end was cut by 8 bases, the J end by 7 bases, with 12 bases between. The CDR3 extends over 12 amino acids. The DNA for the CDR3 is TGCGCCAGTACGGCTGGCGGCGGGGAGCTGTTTTTT. This codes for CASTAGGGELFF.

This rearrangement joins TRBV11-1 to TRBJ1-1; no firm D call. The germline V gene encodes CDR1 SGHAT and CDR2 FQDESV (reference sequence). Trimming removed 5 bases from V and 4 bases from J, with 14 bases in between. This CDR3 region has 14 residues. CDR3 sequence: CASSPEGWITEAFF. In DNA form, the CDR3 reads TGTGCCAGCAGCCCGGAGGGCTGGATCACTGAAGCTTTCTTT.

This clone was observed a few times. The identical CDR3 is also encoded by other nucleotide sequences in the sample. The chain employs TRBV27 and TRBJ1-6, with 7 bases identical to TRBD1. The CDR3 runs to 15 residues. Germline CDR1 MNHEY, CDR2 SMNVEV (reference sequence). V lost 5 bases and J lost 7; bases outside the gene matches: 8. DNA of the CDR3: TGTGCCAGCAGTAGAAGCCGACAGGGAAATTCACCCCTCCACTTT. This encodes CASSRSRQGNSPLHF.

This chain uses TRBV6-1 with TRBJ2-7; 7 bases agree with TRBD1. The germline V gene encodes CDR1 MNHNS and CDR2 SASEGT. The CDR3 is 14 amino acids. The V and J ends lost 6 bases and 1 base, in that order; junction bases with no gene match: 6. CDR3: CASRPGTVSYEQYF. DNA for the CDR3: TGTGCCAGCAGGCCCGGGACAGTGTCCTACGAGCAGTACTTC.

The chain combines TRBV7-3 with TRBJ2-5; 9 bases line up with TRBD1. This CDR3 is 13 amino acids long. In germline, CDR1 is SGHTA, CDR2 FQGTGA. V shed 3 bases, J shed 4 bases, and the junction held 0 bases outside the gene matches. This chain's CDR3 is CASSLDRGETQYF. The DNA of the CDR3 is TGTGCCAGCAGCTTGGACAGGGGAGAGACCCAGTACTTC.

The chain links TRBV4-2 to TRBJ1-5; 8 bases align to TRBD1. This CDR3 comprises 16 residues. CDR1 is LGHNA, CDR2 YNFKEQ, per germline. The trim removed 3 bases at V and 1 base at J, leaving 5 bases unmatched. This CDR3 reads CASSQETGDSNQPQHF. In DNA, the CDR3 is TGTGCCAGCAGCCAGGAGACAGGGGACAGCAATCAGCCCCAGCATTTT.

This clone was seen only once. The chain uses TRBV6-5 and TRBJ2-5; D is perhaps TRBD1 (6 bases). CDR3 size: 12 residues. CDR1 is MNHEY and CDR2 is SVGAGI in the germline V gene. The V and J ends lost 9 bases and 2 bases respectively, with 10 bases between them. CDR3 DNA sequence: TGTGCCAGTAACAGGGAACAAGAGACCCAGTACTTC. This encodes CASNREQETQYF.

This chain connects TRBV2 to TRBJ1-4; D is ambiguous. CDR1 is SNHLY and CDR2 is FYNNEI in the germline V gene. V was clipped by 3 bases and J by 12 bases, with 8 bases between them. The CDR3 totals 11 residues. In nucleotides, the CDR3 is TGTGCCAGCAGTGACCGGGAGGAACTGTTTTTT. Protein sequence: CASSDREELFF.